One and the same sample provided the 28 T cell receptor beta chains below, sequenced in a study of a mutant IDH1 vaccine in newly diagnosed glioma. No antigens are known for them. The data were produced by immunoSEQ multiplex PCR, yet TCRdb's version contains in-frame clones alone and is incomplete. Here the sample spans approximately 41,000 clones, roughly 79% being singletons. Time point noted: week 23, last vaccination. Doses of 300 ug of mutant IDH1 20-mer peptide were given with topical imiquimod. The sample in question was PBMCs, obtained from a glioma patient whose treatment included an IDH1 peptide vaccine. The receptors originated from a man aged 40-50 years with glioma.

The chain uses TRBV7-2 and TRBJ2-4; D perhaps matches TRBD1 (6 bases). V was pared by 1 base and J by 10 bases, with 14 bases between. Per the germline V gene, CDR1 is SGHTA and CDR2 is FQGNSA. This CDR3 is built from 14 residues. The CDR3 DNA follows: TGTGCCAGCAGCTTAGTGCAGGGGTTGGGGATTCAGTACTTC. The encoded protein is CASSLVQGLGIQYF.

In DNA, the CDR3 is TGTGCCAGCAGCGGCCGGGACAGCAACACCCTCCACTTT. It translates to CASSGRDSNTLHF. J is TRBJ1-6 and V is TRBV5-4; 7 positions match TRBD1. This CDR3 has 13 residues. The V gene's germline CDR1 is SGHNT and CDR2 YYREEE (reference sequence). With V trimmed by 4 bases and J by 14 bases, 9 bases remained unmatched.

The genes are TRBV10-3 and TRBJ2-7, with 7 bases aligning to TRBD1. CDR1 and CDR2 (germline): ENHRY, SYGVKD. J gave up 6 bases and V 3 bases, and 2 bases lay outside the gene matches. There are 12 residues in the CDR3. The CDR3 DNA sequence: TGTGCCATCAGTGATTCAGGGGGCGAGCAGTACTTC. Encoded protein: CAISDSGGEQYF.

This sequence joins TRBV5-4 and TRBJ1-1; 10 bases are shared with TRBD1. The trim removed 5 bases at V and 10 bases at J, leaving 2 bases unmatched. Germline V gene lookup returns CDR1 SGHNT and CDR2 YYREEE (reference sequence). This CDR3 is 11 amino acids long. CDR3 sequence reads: CASSWDRGAFF. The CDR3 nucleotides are TGTGCCAGCAGTTGGGACAGGGGAGCTTTCTTT.

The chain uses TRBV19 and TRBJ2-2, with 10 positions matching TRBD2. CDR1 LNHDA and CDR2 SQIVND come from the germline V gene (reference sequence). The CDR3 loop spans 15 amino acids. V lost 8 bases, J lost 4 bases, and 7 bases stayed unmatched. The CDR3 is CASHLAGVSTGELFF. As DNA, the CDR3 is TGTGCCAGTCACCTAGCGGGAGTTAGCACCGGGGAGCTGTTTTTT.

The CDR3 reads CASSRSESSGNTIYF. The DNA for the CDR3 is TGTGCCAGCAGTCGGTCGGAGTCCTCTGGAAACACCATATATTTT. The rearrangement uses TRBV6-1 and TRBJ1-3; no clear D. There are 15 residues in the CDR3. In germline, CDR1 is MNHNS, CDR2 SASEGT. V gave up 5 bases and J gave up 0 bases, with 11 bases separating them.

The CDR3 region is CASSVGHSSYNEQFF. The CDR3 nucleotides are TGTGCCAGCAGCGTAGGGCACAGCTCCTACAATGAGCAGTTCTTC. J is TRBJ2-1 and V is TRBV9; no definite D call. Germline CDR1 reads SGDLS; CDR2 reads YYNGEE. CDR3 size: 15 residues. Trimming took 0 bases from V and 0 from J, leaving 7 bases between them.

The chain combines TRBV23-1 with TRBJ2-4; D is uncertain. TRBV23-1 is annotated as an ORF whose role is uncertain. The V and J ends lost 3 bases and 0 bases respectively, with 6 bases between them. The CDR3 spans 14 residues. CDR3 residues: CASSQRLAKNIQYF. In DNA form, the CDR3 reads TGCGCCAGCAGTCAGAGGCTAGCCAAAAACATTCAGTACTTC.

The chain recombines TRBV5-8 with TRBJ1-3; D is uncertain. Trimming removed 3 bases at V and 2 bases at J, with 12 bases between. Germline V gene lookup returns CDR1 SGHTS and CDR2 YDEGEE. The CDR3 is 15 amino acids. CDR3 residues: CASSSLPGPGNTIYF. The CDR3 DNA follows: TGTGCCAGCAGCTCCCTGCCCGGACCTGGAAACACCATATATTTT.

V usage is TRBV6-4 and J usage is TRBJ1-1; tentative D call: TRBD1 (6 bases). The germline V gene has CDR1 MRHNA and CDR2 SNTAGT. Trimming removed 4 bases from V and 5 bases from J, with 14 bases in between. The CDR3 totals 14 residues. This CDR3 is CASSVAGGGTEAFF. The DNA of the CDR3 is TGTGCCAGCAGTGTTGCAGGAGGGGGTACTGAAGCTTTCTTT.

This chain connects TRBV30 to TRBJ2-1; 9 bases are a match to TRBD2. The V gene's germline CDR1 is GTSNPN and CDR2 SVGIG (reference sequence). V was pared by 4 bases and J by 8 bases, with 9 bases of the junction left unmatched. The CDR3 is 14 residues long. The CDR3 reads CAWNLRGGLDEQFF. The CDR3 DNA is TGTGCCTGGAACTTGCGGGGGGGGCTCGATGAGCAGTTCTTC. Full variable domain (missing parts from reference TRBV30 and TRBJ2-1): SQTIHQWPATLVQPVGSPLSLECTVEGTSNPNLYWYRQAAGRGLQLLFYSVGIGQISSEVPQNLSASRPQDRQFILSSKKLLLSDSGFYLCAWNLRGGLDEQFFGPGTRLTVL.

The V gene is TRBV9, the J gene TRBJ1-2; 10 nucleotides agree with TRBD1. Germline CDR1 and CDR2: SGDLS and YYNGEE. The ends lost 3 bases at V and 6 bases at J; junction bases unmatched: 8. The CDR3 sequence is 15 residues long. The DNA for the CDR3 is TGTGCCAGCAGCGCGCGAGACAGGGGGCATGATGGCTACACCTTC. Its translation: CASSARDRGHDGYTF.

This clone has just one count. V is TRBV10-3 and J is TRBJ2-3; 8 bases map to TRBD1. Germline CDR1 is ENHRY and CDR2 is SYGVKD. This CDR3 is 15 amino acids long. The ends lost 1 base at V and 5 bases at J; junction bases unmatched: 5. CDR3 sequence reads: CAISEFGQGGDTQYF. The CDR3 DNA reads TGTGCCATCAGTGAGTTTGGACAGGGTGGAGATACGCAGTATTTT.

CDR3 in amino acids: CASSLGGEAAYNEQFF. As DNA, the CDR3 is TGTGCCAGCAGCTTAGGGGGTGAGGCGGCGTACAATGAGCAGTTCTTC. The V call is TRBV11-1, the J call TRBJ2-1; D remains ambiguous. In germline, CDR1 is SGHAT, CDR2 FQDESV (reference sequence). The CDR3 covers 16 residues. V was trimmed by 1 base and J by 4 bases, leaving 14 bases between them.

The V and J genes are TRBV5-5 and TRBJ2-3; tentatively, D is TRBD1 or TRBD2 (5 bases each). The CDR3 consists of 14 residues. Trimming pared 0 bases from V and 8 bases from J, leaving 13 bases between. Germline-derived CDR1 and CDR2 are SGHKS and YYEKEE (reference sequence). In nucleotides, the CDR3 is TGTGCCAGCAGCTTGGCGGGGCCGACGGGTACGCAGTATTTT. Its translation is CASSLAGPTGTQYF.

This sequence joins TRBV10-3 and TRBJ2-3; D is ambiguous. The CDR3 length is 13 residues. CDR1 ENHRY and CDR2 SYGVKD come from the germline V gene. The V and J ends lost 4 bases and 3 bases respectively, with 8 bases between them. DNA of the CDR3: TGTGCCATCAGTGGAGCGATGACAGATACGCAGTATTTT. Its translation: CAISGAMTDTQYF.

CDR3 DNA sequence: TGTGCCAGCAGGGACAGCAAGGCCCTTCCCGTGGGGAAACTGTTTTTT. Translation gives CASRDSKALPVGKLFF. The chain combines TRBV5-6 with TRBJ1-4; weak D call: TRBD1 (6 bases). V lost 5 bases, J lost 11 bases, and 25 bases lay in between. CDR3 size: 16 residues. In germline, CDR1 is SGHDT, CDR2 YYEEEE.

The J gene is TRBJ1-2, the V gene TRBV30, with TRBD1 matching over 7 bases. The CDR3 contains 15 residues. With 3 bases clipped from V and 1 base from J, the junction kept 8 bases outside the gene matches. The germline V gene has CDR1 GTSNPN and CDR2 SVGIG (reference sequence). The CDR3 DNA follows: TGTGCCTGGAGCCTCCCGGGACAGTATAACTATGGCTACACCTTC. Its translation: CAWSLPGQYNYGYTF.

The CDR3 DNA reads as TGTGCCAGCAGTCCGAGGGGACAGGGGGCTCAGCCCCAGCATTTT. The encoded protein is CASSPRGQGAQPQHF. The V gene is TRBV6-5, the J gene TRBJ1-5; 12 bases are a match to TRBD1. Germline CDR1 MNHEY, CDR2 SVGAGI. This CDR3 comprises 15 residues. V was pared by 5 bases and J by 6 bases, with 5 bases of the junction left unmatched.

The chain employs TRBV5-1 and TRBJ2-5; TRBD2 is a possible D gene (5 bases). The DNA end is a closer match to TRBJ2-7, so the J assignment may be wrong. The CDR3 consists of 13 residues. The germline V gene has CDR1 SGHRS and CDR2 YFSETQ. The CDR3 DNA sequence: TGCGCCAGCAGCGTAACCGGACTGGACGAGCAGTACTTC. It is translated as CASSVTGLDEQYF.

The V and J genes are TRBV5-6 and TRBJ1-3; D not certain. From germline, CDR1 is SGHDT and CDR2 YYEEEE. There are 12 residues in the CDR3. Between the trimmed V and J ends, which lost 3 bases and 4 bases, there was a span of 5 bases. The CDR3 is CASSWMGNTIYF. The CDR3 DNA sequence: TGTGCCAGCAGCTGGATGGGAAACACCATATATTTT. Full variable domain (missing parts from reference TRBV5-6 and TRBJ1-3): DAGVTQSPTHLIKTRGQQVTLRCSPKSGHDTVSWYQQALGQGPQFIFQYYEEEERQRGNFPDRFSGHQFPNYSSELNVNALLLGDSALYLCASSWMGNTIYFGEGSWLTVV.

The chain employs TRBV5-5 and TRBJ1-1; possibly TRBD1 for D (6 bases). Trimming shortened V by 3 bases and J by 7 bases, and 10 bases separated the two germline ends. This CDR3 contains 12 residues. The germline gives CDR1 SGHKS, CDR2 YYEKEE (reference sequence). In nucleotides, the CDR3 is TGTGCCAGCAGCTACCGGACAGTTGAAGCTTTCTTT. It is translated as CASSYRTVEAFF.

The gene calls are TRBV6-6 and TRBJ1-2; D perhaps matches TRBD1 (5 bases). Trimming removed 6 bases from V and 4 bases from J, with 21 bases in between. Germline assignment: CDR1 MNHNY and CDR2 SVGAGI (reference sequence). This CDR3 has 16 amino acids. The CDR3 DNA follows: TGTGCCAGCAGCCTCCCAAGCCGGGACCGAGCCTATGGCTACACCTTC. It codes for CASSLPSRDRAYGYTF.

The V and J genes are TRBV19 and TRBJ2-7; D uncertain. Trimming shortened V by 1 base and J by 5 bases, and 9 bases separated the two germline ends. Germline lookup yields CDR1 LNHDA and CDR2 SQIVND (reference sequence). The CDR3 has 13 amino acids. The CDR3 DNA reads TGTGCCAGTAGTATAGCCCCCTCGGACGAGCAGTACTTC. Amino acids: CASSIAPSDEQYF.

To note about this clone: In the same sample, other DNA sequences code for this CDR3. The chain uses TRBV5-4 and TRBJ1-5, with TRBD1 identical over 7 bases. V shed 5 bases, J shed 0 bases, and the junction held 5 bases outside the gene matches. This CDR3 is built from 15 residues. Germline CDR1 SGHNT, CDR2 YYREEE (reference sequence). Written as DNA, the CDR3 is TGTGCCAGCAGGCCCGGGACAGATAGCAATCAGCCCCAGCATTTT. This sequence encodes CASRPGTDSNQPQHF.

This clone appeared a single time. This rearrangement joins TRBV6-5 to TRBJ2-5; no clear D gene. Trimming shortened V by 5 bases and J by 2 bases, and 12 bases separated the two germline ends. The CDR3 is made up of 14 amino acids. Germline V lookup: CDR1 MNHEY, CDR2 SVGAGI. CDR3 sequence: CASSNGRRQETQYF. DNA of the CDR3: TGTGCCAGCAGTAACGGGCGCAGACAAGAGACCCAGTACTTC.

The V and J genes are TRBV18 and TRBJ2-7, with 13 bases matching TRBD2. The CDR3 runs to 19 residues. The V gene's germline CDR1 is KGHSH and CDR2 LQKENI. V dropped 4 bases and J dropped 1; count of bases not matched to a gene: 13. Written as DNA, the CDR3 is TGTGCCAGCTCACTTGGGACTAGCGGGAAGATGGGGTCGTCCTACGAGCAGTACTTC. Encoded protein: CASSLGTSGKMGSSYEQYF.

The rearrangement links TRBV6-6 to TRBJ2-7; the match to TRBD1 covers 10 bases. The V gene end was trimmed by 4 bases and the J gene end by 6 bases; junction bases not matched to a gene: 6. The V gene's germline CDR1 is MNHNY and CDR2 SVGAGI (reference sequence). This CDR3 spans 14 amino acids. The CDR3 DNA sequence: TGTGCCAGCAGTTGGGGGACAGGGGTGGGCGAGCAGTACTTC. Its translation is CASSWGTGVGEQYF.